This T cell receptor (beta chain) is drawn from a study of OX40 agonist ivuxolimab in advanced cancers. Overall study: Under the entry rules, prior anti-PD-1, anti-PD-L1 or anti-CTLA-4 therapy was allowed, and less than 50% had some.

Patients had blood sampled at baseline and again on cycle 4 day 1 and cycle 7 day 1. Only in-frame clones appear in the TCRdb table, and some are missing; sequencing was by immunoSEQ multiplex PCR. The sample consists of approximately 71,000 clones, 80% to 85% of them appearing once. The TCR was taken from an adult with an advanced solid tumor such as melanoma, head and neck, liver or kidney cancer. Sequenced material: CD4+ or CD8+ T cells sorted from blood, taken in a trial of the OX40 agonist ivuxolimab.

In DNA, the CDR3 is TGTGCCAGCAGCCTCGGAACAAGGGGTTACGAGCAGTACTTC. Protein: CASSLGTRGYEQYF. The chain has TRBV28 and TRBJ2-7, with a weak D call TRBD1 (5 bases). V was clipped by 6 bases and J by 4 bases, with 16 bases between them. The V gene's germline CDR1 is MDHEN and CDR2 SYDVKM. This CDR3 region has 14 residues. The full variable domain, completed using reference TRBV28 and TRBJ2-7, is DVKVTQSSRYLVKRTGEKVFLECVQDMDHENMFWYRQDPGLGLRLIYFSYDVKMKEKGDIPEGYSVSREKKERFSLILESASTNQTSMYLCASSLGTRGYEQYFGPGTRLTVT.